Sequencing of this TCR beta chain was carried out in a study of blood T cell repertoires in COVID-19. Clones were read by immunoSEQ multiplex PCR, and TCRdb kept only the in-frame ones, dropping some. Here the sample spans hundreds of thousands of clones, roughly 90% being singletons. Germline V gene sequence: CDR1 SGDLS, CDR2 YYNGEE. The V and J ends lost 2 bases and 11 bases, in that order; junction bases with no gene match: 3. This CDR3 region has 12 residues. The gene calls are TRBV9 and TRBJ2-3, with 9 nucleotides matching TRBD2. This sequence originates from a man aged 18 to 30 with active or convalescent COVID-19. Sequencing was performed on peripheral blood. CDR3 amino acids: CASSVGTSLQYF. In DNA form, the CDR3 reads TGTGCCAGCAGCGTTGGGACTAGCTTGCAGTATTTT.